The rows below give T cell receptor beta chains drawn from one sample of a study of shared clonotypes between healthy human individuals. Measured with immunoSEQ multiplex PCR; TCRdb has only the in-frame clones, and not every one. The sample has roughly 2 million clones; about 95% are singletons. Sequencing was carried out using naive CD8+ T cells sorted from blood. The receptors originated from a man between 18 and 29 years old in good health. Both conserved end residues are part of each CDR3. Each record gives: CDR3 protein, J gene, V gene.

CDR3: CSVEEWGGYTF
J: TRBJ1-2
V: TRBV29-1

CDR3: CASSLVGQGNAYEQYF
J: TRBJ2-7
V: TRBV7-9

CDR3: CASSLGTSGYEQYF
J: TRBJ2-7
V: TRBV4-3

CDR3: CASSYSLGGNYGYTF
J: TRBJ1-2
V: TRBV6-5

CDR3: CASSLTGNTEAFF
J: TRBJ1-1
V: TRBV5-1

CDR3: CASSLGLDSYEQYF
J: TRBJ2-7
V: TRBV5-4

CDR3: CAWSISDTEAFF
J: TRBJ1-1
V: TRBV30

CDR3: CASSPGTGAFYEQYF
J: TRBJ2-7
V: TRBV14

CDR3: CAISENVAANTEAFF
J: TRBJ1-1
V: TRBV10-3

CDR3: CAWSPRGTSYNEQFF
J: TRBJ2-1
V: TRBV30

CDR3: CASSRDRSSSYNEQFF
J: TRBJ2-1
V: TRBV21-1

CDR3: CASSFSLAGGQETQYF
J: TRBJ2-5
V: TRBV5-6

CDR3: CASRQGYGTDTQYF
J: TRBJ2-3
V: TRBV6-6

CDR3: CASSLVGNTGELFF
J: TRBJ2-2
V: TRBV7-9

CDR3: CASSGSGTVRYEQYF
J: TRBJ2-7
V: TRBV10-2

CDR3: CASSLDGTSGYF
J: TRBJ2-7
V: TRBV5-1

CDR3: CASSFTSGGNNEQFF
J: TRBJ2-1
V: TRBV13